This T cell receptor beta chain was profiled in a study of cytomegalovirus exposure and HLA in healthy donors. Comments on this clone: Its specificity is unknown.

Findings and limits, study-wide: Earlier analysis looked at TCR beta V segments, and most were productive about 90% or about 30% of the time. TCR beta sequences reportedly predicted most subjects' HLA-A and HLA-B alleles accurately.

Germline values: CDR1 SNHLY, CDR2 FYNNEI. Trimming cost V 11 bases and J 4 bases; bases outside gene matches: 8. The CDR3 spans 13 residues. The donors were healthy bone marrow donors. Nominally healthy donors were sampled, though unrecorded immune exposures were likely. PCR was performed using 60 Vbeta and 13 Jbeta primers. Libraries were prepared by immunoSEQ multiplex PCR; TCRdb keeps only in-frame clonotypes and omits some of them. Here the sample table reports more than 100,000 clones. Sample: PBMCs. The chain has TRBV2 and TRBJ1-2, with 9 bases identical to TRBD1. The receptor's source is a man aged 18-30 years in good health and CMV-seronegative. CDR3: CAGTGTPVYGYTF. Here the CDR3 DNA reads TGTGCCGGGACAGGGACGCCGGTCTATGGCTACACCTTC. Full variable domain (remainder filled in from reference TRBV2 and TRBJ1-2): EPEVTQTPSHQVTQMGQEVILRCVPISNHLYFYWYRQILGQKVEFLVSFYNNEISEKSEIFDDQFSVERPDGSNFTLKIRSTKLEDSAMYFCAGTGTPVYGYTFGSGTRLTVV.